These T cell receptor beta chains were read from a single sample in a study of identical twins. Each CDR3 protein gets one entry after TCRdb re-called the 5' RACE reads with MiXCR. The table includes about 1.7 million distinct CDR3 sequences, 25% to 35% detected once. Sequenced input: cord blood. Receptor source: a newborn girl in good health. The conserved cysteine and the conserved F or W are not part of the CDR3 here. Size is omitted from some rows. Given values are once, few, many or a class for expanded clones.

14 | TRBJ2-5 | TRBV4-1 | . | ASSQEPGGTYNEQY
13 | TRBJ2-1 | TRBV20-1 | few | SASEGRFSYNEQF
11 | . | TRBV7-9 | few | ASSAGGGDIQY
13 | . | TRBV7-9 | . | ASSLGTSYYNEQY
10 | TRBJ2-7 | TRBV4-1 | . | ASSQVRAEQY
11 | TRBJ2-5 | TRBV2 | . | ASTLAGRNEQY
14 | TRBJ2-3 | TRBV10-3 | few | AIRKGLAGSTDTQY
13 | TRBJ2-5 | TRBV6-6 | few | ASSYYRGAQETQY
13 | TRBJ2-5 | TRBV5-1 | . | ASSLWRDHQETQY
12 | TRBJ2-7 | TRBV28 | few | ASSLFGLEGGEY
11 | TRBJ1-2 | TRBV3-1 | few | ASSQDRTAGYT
11 | TRBJ2-1 | TRBV2 | . | ASGGLAENEQF
15 | TRBJ1-1 | TRBV29-1 | few | SVVPYRDRVSNTEAF
12 | TRBJ1-2 | TRBV24-1 | few | ATSDWDRFYGYT
14 | TRBJ1-6 | TRBV18 | . | ASSGWTGEVNSPLH
11 | TRBJ1-1 | TRBV28 | few | ASVEPMNTEAF
10 | TRBJ2-2 | TRBV27 | . | ASTDTTGELF
12 | . | TRBV20-1 | . | SAPRQALRETQY
13 | TRBJ2-5 | TRBV21-1 | . | ASTELGTSYNEQY
15 | TRBJ1-4 | TRBV6-2/TRBV6-3 | . | ASSIRRYTQANEKLF
13 | TRBJ2-5 | TRBV27 | . | ASSLFPSAQETQY
12 | TRBJ2-3 | TRBV20-1 | . | SAQSGYSTDTQY
14 | TRBJ2-5 | TRBV5-1 | few | ASSLVASGGQETQY
11 | TRBJ2-4 | TRBV30 | . | AWSDYPRGEQY
13 | TRBJ2-3 | TRBV12-3/TRBV12-4 | . | ASMLAEASTDVQY
17 | TRBJ2-1 | TRBV4-1 | few | ASSPLIKRDRGLYNEQF
11 | TRBJ2-4 | TRBV6-1 | few | AGRTGGYNEQY
13 | TRBJ2-5 | TRBV6-1 | . | AITTRGTYQGTQY
10 | TRBJ1-2 | TRBV20-1 | few | SARRADYGYT
13 | TRBJ2-3 | TRBV4-3 | . | ASSQGTGGSYTQY
11 | TRBJ2-7 | TRBV20-1 | . | SARASGGNEQY
11 | TRBJ2-3 | TRBV27 | few | ASKLRPLDTQY
12 | TRBJ1-5 | TRBV20-1 | . | SALRPGSNQPQH
10 | TRBJ1-1 | TRBV6-1 | . | ASSEFPGKAF
14 | TRBJ2-1 | TRBV6-5 | . | ASSYGLVKPYNEQF
13 | TRBJ2-1 | TRBV7-8 | . | ASSPGRLVSHEQF
11 | TRBJ1-2 | TRBV27 | . | ASGRTITYGYT
13 | TRBJ1-5 | TRBV28 | few | ASSQVSGLNQPQH
13 | TRBJ2-7 | TRBV6-1 | . | ASSEAYTRAYEQY
10 | TRBJ2-7 | TRBV20-1 | . | KGAGDSYEQY
10 | TRBJ1-1 | TRBV30 | few | AWSWGRTEAF
12 | TRBJ2-2 | TRBV5-1 | . | ASGQGESTGELF
14 | TRBJ2-7 | TRBV28 | few | ASSPPPLWSSYEQY
14 | TRBJ2-7 | TRBV20-1 | few | SARDLGVWSLYEQY
15 | TRBJ1-4 | TRBV5-1 | few | ASSLGQGPATNEKLF
12 | TRBJ1-1 | TRBV19 | . | ASRDRALNTEAF
12 | TRBJ2-7 | TRBV5-1 | . | ASSLTGKASEQY
11 | TRBJ2-1 | TRBV3-1 | few | ASSQDIIGEQF
18 | TRBJ2-4 | TRBV28 | few | ARRTSGRAFFELAKNIQY
21 | TRBJ1-5 | TRBV7-8 | few | ASSLYFLGLNRDRGSFNQPQH
12 | TRBJ2-7 | TRBV5-1 | few | ASSFRAPSYEQY
12 | TRBJ1-2 | TRBV3-1 | . | ASSQIGSGGGYT